The sequence of this T cell receptor beta chain was determined in a study of CD8 T cells in Susac syndrome. The CDR3 loop spans 16 amino acids. Per germline, CDR1 MGHRA and CDR2 YSYEKL. The junction had 1 base not matched to a gene; V was cut back by 4 bases and J by 2 bases. Reverse transcription used about 0.45 to 1 ug RNA and random hexamers. TCRdb passed the immunoSEQ multiplex PCR reads through MiXCR, listing each CDR3 protein once. This table has 95,000 to 150,000 distinct CDR3 sequences, just under 95% appearing once. The chain couples TRBV4-1 to TRBJ1-6; TRBD1 matches at 11 bases. The sequenced sample was CD8+ T cells from PBMCs. This receptor was identified in a human donor with Susac syndrome. The CDR3 protein is CASSPGQGAYNSPLHF. The CDR3 nucleotides are TGCGCCAGCAGCCCGGGACAGGGGGCCTATAATTCACCCCTCCACTTT.